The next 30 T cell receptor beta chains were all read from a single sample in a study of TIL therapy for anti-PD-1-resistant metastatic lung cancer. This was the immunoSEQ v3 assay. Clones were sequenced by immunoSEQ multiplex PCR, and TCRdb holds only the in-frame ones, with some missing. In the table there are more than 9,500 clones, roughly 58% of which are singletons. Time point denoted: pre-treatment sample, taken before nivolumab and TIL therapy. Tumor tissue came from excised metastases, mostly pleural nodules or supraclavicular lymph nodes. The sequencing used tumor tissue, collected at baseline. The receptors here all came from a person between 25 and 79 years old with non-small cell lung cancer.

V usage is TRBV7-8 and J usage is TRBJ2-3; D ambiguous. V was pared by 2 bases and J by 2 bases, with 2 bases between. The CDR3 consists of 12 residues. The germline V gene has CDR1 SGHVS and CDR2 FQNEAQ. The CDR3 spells CASSLLTDTQYF. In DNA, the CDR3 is TGTGCCAGCAGCTTACTCACAGATACGCAGTATTTT.

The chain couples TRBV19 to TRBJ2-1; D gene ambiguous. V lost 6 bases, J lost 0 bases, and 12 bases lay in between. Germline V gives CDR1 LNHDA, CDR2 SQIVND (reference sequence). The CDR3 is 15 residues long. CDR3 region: CASSKPEISYNEQFF. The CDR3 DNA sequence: TGTGCCAGTAGCAAACCGGAGATCTCCTACAATGAGCAGTTCTTC.

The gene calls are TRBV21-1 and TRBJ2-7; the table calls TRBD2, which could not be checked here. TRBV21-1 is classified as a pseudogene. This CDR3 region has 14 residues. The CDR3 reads CASSKGRAIYEQYF. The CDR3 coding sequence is TGTGCCAGCAGCAAAGGGAGAGCCATCTACGAGCAGTACTTC.

The CDR3 region is CASSTSTGDNQPQHF. The CDR3 DNA reads as TGTGCCAGCAGCACCTCGACAGGGGACAATCAGCCCCAGCATTTT. The chain joins TRBV11-2 to TRBJ1-5; 8 bases align to TRBD1. Trimming at V came to 5 bases and at J to 3 bases, leaving 6 bases not matched to a gene. The germline V gene encodes CDR1 SGHAT and CDR2 FQNNGV. This CDR3 contains 15 residues. Full variable domain (missing parts from reference TRBV11-2 and TRBJ1-5): EAGVAQSPRYKIIEKRQSVAFWCNPISGHATLYWYQQILGQGPKLLIQFQNNGVVDDSQLPKDRFSAERLKGVDSTLKIQPAKLEDSAVYLCASSTSTGDNQPQHFGDGTRLSIL.

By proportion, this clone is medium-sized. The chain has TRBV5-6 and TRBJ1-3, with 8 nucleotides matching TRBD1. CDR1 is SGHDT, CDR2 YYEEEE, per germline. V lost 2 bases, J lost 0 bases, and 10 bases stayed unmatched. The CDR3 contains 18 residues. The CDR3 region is CASSLIIRGRTSGNTIYF. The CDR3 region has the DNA TGTGCCAGCAGCTTAATAATCAGGGGGCGAACCTCTGGAAACACCATATATTTT.

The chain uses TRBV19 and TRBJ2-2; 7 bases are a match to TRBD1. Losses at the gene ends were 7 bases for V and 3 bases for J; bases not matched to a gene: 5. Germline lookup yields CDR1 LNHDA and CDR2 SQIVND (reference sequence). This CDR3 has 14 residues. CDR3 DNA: TGTGCCAGTACCCGGGACAGCGACACCGGGGAGCTGTTTTTT. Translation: CASTRDSDTGELFF.

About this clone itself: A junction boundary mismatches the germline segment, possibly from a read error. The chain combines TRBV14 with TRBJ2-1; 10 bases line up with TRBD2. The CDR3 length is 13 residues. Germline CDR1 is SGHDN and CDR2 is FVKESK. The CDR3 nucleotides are TGTGCCAGCAGCCCGCGTTCTAGCGGGAGAATGCTCTTC. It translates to CASSPRSSGRMLF.

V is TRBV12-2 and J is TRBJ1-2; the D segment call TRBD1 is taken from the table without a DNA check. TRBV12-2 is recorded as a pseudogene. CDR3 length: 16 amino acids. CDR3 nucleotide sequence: TGTGCAAGTCGCTTAATTCTGGGGGCCCTGGGGTATGGCTACACCTTC. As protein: CASRLILGALGYGYTF.

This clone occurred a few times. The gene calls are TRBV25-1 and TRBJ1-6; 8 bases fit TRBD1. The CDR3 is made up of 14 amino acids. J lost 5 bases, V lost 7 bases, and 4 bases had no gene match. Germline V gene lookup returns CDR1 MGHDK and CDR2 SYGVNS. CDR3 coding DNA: TGTGCCAGCACTTGGGACAGGAATAATTCACCCCTCCACTTT. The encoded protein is CASTWDRNNSPLHF.

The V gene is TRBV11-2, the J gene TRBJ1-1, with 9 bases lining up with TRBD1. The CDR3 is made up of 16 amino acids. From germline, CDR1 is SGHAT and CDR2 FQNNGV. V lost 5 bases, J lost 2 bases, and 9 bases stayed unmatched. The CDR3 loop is CASSPGQGYRNTEAFF. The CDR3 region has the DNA TGTGCCAGCAGCCCGGGACAGGGCTATCGCAACACTGAAGCTTTCTTT.

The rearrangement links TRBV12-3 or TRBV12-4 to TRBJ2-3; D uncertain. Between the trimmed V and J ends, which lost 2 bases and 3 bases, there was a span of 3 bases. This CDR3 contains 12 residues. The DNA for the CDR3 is TGTGCCAGCAGTTTACCGACAGATACGCAGTATTTT. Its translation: CASSLPTDTQYF.

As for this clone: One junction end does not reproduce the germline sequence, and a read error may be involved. CDR3 region: CASSFRGGRYTEQFF. Here the CDR3 DNA reads TGTGCCAGTAGTTTTCGGGGGGGCCGTTACACTGAGCAGTTCTTC. The V and J genes are TRBV19 and TRBJ2-1, with 8 bases lining up with TRBD2. The CDR3 consists of 15 residues. The germline gives CDR1 LNHDA, CDR2 SQIVND (reference sequence).

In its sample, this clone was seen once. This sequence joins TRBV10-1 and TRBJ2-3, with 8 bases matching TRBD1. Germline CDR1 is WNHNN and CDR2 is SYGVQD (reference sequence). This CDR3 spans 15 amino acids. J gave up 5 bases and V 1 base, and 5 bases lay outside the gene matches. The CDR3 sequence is CASSEFQGAKDTQYF. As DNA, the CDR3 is TGCGCCAGCAGTGAGTTTCAGGGGGCCAAAGATACGCAGTATTTT.

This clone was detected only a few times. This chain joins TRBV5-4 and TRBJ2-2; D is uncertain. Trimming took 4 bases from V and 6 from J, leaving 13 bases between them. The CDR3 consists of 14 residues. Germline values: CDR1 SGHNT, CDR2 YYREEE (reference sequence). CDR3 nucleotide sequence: TGTGCCAGCAGCCAGCTAGGCGGTGCCGGGGAGCTGTTTTTT. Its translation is CASSQLGGAGELFF.

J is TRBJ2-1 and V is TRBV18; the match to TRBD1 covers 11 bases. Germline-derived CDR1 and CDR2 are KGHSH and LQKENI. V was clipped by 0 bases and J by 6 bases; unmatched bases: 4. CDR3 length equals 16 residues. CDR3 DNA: TGTGCCAGCTCACCACCGGGGACAGGGGGTTCCAATGAGCAGTTCTTC. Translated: CASSPPGTGGSNEQFF.

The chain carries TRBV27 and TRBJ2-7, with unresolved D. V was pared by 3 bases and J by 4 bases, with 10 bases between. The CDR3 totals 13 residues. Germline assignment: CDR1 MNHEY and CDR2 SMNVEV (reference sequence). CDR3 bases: TGTGCCAGCAGTTTTTCCTGGTTTTACGAGCAGTACTTC. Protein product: CASSFSWFYEQYF.

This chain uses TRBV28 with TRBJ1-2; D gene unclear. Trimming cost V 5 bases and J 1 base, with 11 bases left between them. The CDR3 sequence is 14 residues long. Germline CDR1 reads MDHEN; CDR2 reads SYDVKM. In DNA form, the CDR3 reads TGTGCCAGCAGTCTACAGCACCTTAACTATGGCTACACCTTC. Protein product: CASSLQHLNYGYTF.

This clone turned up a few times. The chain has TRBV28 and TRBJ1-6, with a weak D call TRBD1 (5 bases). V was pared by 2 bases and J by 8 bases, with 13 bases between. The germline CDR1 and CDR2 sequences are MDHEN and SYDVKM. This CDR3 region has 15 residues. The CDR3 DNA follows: TGTGCCAGCAGTTTAGATGAGGGACGGGATTCACCCCTCCACTTT. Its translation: CASSLDEGRDSPLHF.

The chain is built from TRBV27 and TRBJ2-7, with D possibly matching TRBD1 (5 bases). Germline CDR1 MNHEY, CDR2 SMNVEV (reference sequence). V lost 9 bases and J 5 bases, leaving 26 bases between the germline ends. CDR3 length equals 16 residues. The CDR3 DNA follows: TGTGCCAGTCGATGGGATGAGACAGTGCCCCCACACGAGCAGTACTTC. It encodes CASRWDETVPPHEQYF.

CDR3 DNA sequence: TGTGCCAGTAGGAGAACCGGGACTAGGGATGGGGAGACCCAGTACTTC. Its protein is CASRRTGTRDGETQYF. This rearrangement joins TRBV19 to TRBJ2-5; TRBD2 aligns across 8 bases. CDR3 length: 16 residues. Germline values: CDR1 LNHDA, CDR2 SQIVND (reference sequence). Trimming removed 6 bases from V and 5 bases from J; junction bases left unmatched: 14.

The CDR3: CASSELVQETQYF. CDR3 DNA: TGTGCCAGCAGCGAACTTGTCCAAGAGACCCAGTACTTC. This chain connects TRBV14 to TRBJ2-5; the D is unclear. Trimming stripped 5 bases from V and 1 base from J, with 8 bases between. The CDR3 runs to 13 residues. Germline V CDR1 and CDR2: SGHDN, FVKESK. Full variable domain (remainder filled in from reference TRBV14 and TRBJ2-5): EAGVTQFPSHSVIEKGQTVTLRCDPISGHDNLYWYRRVMGKEIKFLLHFVKESKQDESGMPNNRFLAERTGGTYSTLKVQPAELEDSGVYFCASSELVQETQYFGPGTRLLVL.

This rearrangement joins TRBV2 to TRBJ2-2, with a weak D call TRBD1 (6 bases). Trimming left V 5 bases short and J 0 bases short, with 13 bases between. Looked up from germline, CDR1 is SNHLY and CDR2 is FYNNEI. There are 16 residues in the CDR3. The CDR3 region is CASSWPRGTNTGELFF. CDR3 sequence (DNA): TGTGCCAGCAGTTGGCCTAGGGGGACGAACACCGGGGAGCTGTTTTTT.

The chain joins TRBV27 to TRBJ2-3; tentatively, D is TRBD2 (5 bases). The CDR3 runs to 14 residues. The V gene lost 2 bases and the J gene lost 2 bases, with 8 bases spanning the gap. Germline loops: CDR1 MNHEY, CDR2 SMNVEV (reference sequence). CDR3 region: CASSLNGDTDTQYF. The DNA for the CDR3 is TGTGCCAGCAGTTTAAACGGGGACACAGATACGCAGTATTTT.

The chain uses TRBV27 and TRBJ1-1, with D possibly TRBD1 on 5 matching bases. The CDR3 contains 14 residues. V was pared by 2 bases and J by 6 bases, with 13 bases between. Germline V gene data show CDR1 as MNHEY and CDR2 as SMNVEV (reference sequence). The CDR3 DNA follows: TGTGCCAGCAGTTTACTCGACTCAGGGTCTGAAGCTTTCTTT. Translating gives CASSLLDSGSEAFF.

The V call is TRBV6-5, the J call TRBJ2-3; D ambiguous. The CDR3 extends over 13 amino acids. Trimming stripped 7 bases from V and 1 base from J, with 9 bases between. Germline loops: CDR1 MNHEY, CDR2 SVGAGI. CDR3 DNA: TGTGCCAGCACGTTAGCAGGCACAGATACGCAGTATTTT. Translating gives CASTLAGTDTQYF.

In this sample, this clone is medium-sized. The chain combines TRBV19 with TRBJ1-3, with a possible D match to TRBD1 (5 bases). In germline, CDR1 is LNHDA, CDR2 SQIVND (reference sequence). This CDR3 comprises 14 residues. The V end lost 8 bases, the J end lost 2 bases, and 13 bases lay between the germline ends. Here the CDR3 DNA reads TGTGCCAGTCGGGGGATCCTCGCTGGAAACACCATATATTTT. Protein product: CASRGILAGNTIYF.

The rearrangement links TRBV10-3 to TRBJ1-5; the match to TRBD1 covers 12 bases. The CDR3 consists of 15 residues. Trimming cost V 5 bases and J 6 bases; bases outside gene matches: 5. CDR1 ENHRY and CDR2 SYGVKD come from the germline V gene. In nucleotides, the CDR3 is TGTGCCATCAGTCCGGGACAGGGGGCAAGTCAGCCCCAGCATTTT. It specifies CAISPGQGASQPQHF.

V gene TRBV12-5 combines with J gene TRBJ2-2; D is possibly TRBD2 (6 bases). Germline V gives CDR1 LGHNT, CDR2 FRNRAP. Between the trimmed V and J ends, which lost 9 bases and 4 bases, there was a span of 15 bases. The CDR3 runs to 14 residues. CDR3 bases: TGTGCTAGCGGGGGAGGTCCTATCACCGGGGAGCTGTTTTTT. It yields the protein CASGGGPITGELFF.

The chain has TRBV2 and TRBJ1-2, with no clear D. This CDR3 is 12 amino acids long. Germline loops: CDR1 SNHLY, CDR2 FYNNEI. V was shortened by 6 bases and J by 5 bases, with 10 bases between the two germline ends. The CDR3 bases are TGTGCCAGCAGAGCCTCAGAGTATGGCTACACCTTC. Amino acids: CASRASEYGYTF.

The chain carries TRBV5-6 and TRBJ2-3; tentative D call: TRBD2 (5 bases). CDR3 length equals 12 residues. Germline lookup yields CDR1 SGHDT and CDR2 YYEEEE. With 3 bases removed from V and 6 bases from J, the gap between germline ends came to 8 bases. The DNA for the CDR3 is TGTGCCAGCAGCTCATGGGAGGATACGCAGTATTTT. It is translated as CASSSWEDTQYF. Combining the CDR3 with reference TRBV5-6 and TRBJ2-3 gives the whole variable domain DAGVTQSPTHLIKTRGQQVTLRCSPKSGHDTVSWYQQALGQGPQFIFQYYEEEERQRGNFPDRFSGHQFPNYSSELNVNALLLGDSALYLCASSSWEDTQYFGPGTRLTVL.